The 16 T cell receptor beta chains reported below all come from one sample, sequenced in a study of T cell responses to AZD1222 COVID-19 vaccine. Method: immunoSEQ multiplex PCR; TCRdb's copy keeps in-frame clones and lacks some. This table has over 100,000 clones, over 75% appearing once. Sample: peripheral blood, taken on day 0 of AZD1222 vaccination. All receptors come from an adult in good health.

This chain uses TRBV24-1 with TRBJ1-2; D ambiguous. The CDR3 length is 21 residues. Trimming took 3 bases from V and 0 from J, leaving 28 bases between them. CDR1 and CDR2 (germline): KGHDR, SFDVKD. The CDR3 coding sequence is TGTGCCACCAGTGATCTCTTTTGTTCAGGTCGGGGTGATCGAGCTAACTATGGCTACACCTTC. As protein: CATSDLFCSGRGDRANYGYTF.

The chain uses TRBV19 and TRBJ1-5; D gene unclear. Between the trimmed V and J ends, which lost 1 base and 1 base, there was a span of 8 bases. Germline assignment: CDR1 LNHDA and CDR2 SQIVND (reference sequence). CDR3 length: 15 residues. The CDR3, as DNA: TGTGCCAGTAGTATAGGGCAGACGAGCAATCAGCCCCAGCATTTT. Translated, it gives CASSIGQTSNQPQHF.

The chain has TRBV5-4 and TRBJ2-1, with D possibly matching TRBD1 (5 bases). This CDR3 is built from 15 residues. The V end was cut by 0 bases, the J end by 0 bases, with 7 bases between. CDR1 is SGHNT and CDR2 is YYREEE in the germline V gene (reference sequence). CDR3 sequence (DNA): TGTGCCAGCAGCTTGGGGGGCCCCTCCTACAATGAGCAGTTCTTC. It is translated as CASSLGGPSYNEQFF.

V is TRBV18 and J is TRBJ2-2, with no clear D. V lost 2 bases and J lost 1, with 5 bases in between. The CDR3 loop spans 14 amino acids. Germline V gene data show CDR1 as KGHSH and CDR2 as LQKENI. The CDR3 protein is CASSPKGNTGELFF. In DNA, the CDR3 is TGTGCCAGCTCACCAAAAGGGAACACCGGGGAGCTGTTTTTT.

The chain links TRBV21-1 to TRBJ1-1; no DNA check was done on the table's D call, TRBD1. TRBV21-1 is tagged as a pseudogene. This CDR3 contains 15 residues. Here the CDR3 reads CASSSGTVSYTEAFF. As DNA, the CDR3 is TGTGCCAGCAGCAGTGGGACAGTCAGTTACACTGAAGCTTTCTTT.

This clone was seen only once. The chain uses TRBV7-3 and TRBJ2-5; 7 bases line up with TRBD2. The germline V gene has CDR1 SGHTA and CDR2 FQGTGA. The CDR3 is 14 amino acids. Losses at the gene ends were 0 bases for V and 4 bases for J; bases not matched to a gene: 2. CDR3 region: CASSLTGGLETQYF. In DNA, the CDR3 is TGTGCCAGCAGCTTAACGGGGGGGTTAGAGACCCAGTACTTC. The full variable domain, with the rest looked up from reference TRBV7-3 and TRBJ2-5, is GAGVSQTPSNKVTEKGKYVELRCDPISGHTALYWYRQSLGQGPEFLIYFQGTGAADDSGLPNDRFFAVRPEGSVSTLKIQRTERGDSAVYLCASSLTGGLETQYFGPGTRLLVL.

The chain has TRBV14 and TRBJ1-1; possible D gene TRBD1, 5 bases. This CDR3 has 15 amino acids. Germline V gene data show CDR1 as SGHDN and CDR2 as FVKESK. V dropped 0 bases and J dropped 4 bases, with 12 bases sitting between them. CDR3 nucleotides: TGTGCCAGCAGCCAAGATTGGGAGGGACCCACTGAAGCTTTCTTT. This gives the protein CASSQDWEGPTEAFF.

This chain uses TRBV19 with TRBJ1-2; 7 bases are shared with TRBD1. The CDR3 spans 16 residues. The V gene end was trimmed by 5 bases and the J gene end by 2 bases; junction bases not matched to a gene: 11. From germline, CDR1 is LNHDA and CDR2 SQIVND (reference sequence). CDR3 sequence reads: CASSPRPGQTNYGYTF. In DNA, the CDR3 is TGTGCCAGTAGTCCCCGTCCGGGACAGACCAACTATGGCTACACCTTC.

This chain connects TRBV9 to TRBJ2-1; D is tentatively TRBD1 or TRBD2 (6 bases each). The CDR3 consists of 15 residues. Germline lookup yields CDR1 SGDLS and CDR2 YYNGEE. Trimming cost V 0 bases and J 8 bases, with 15 bases left between them. The CDR3 reads CASSVASVGGDEQFF. CDR3 nucleotides: TGTGCCAGCAGCGTAGCCTCGGTGGGGGGCGATGAGCAGTTCTTC.

This clone was detected only a few times. Other DNA sequences in the sample encode the same CDR3. The CDR3 here is CASSLKGGNYGYTF. CDR3 nucleotide sequence: TGTGCCAGCAGTTTAAAGGGAGGGAACTATGGCTACACCTTC. This chain joins TRBV27 and TRBJ1-2; no clear D. In germline, CDR1 is MNHEY, CDR2 SMNVEV (reference sequence). The ends were cut back, 2 bases at V and 2 bases at J, with 9 bases in the middle. The CDR3 sequence is 14 residues long.

The chain recombines TRBV7-2 with TRBJ2-7, with 11 bases fitting TRBD2. Unmatched junction bases numbered 8, after V lost 5 bases and J lost 5 bases. Germline values: CDR1 SGHTA, CDR2 FQGNSA. This CDR3 spans 15 amino acids. Here the CDR3 reads CASSPRLAGNNEQYF. The CDR3 DNA reads as TGTGCCAGCAGCCCCAGACTAGCGGGGAACAACGAGCAGTACTTC.

This clone has a single count. The chain is built from TRBV3-1 (or the pseudogene TRBV3-2) and TRBJ2-7; TRBD2 might be the D (6 bases). The V end lost 4 bases, the J end lost 6 bases, and 13 bases lay between the germline ends. CDR1 is LGHDT, CDR2 YNNKEL, per germline (reference sequence). The CDR3 sequence is 13 residues long. The CDR3 loop is CASSPYGGTEQYF. The CDR3 DNA is TGTGCCAGCAGCCCCTATGGGGGGACCGAGCAGTACTTC.

This rearrangement joins TRBV27 to TRBJ2-1; D assignment may be TRBD1 or TRBD2 (5 bases each). The germline CDR1 and CDR2 sequences are MNHEY and SMNVEV (reference sequence). This CDR3 comprises 14 residues. V gave up 8 bases and J gave up 5 bases, with 16 bases separating them. The chain's CDR3 is CASAVGLANNEQFF. Here the CDR3 DNA reads TGTGCCAGCGCAGTGGGGCTAGCAAACAATGAGCAGTTCTTC.

This chain links TRBV27 with TRBJ1-6; TRBD1 is a possible D gene (6 bases). V was cut by 7 bases and J by 0 bases, with 16 bases left in between. The CDR3 is 17 residues long. Germline assignment: CDR1 MNHEY and CDR2 SMNVEV (reference sequence). The CDR3 DNA sequence: TGTGCCAGCAACCGGTTAACAGGGAGCTCCTATAATTCACCCCTCCACTTT. It yields the protein CASNRLTGSSYNSPLHF.

The genes are TRBV9 and TRBJ2-5; D tentatively reads TRBD1 or TRBD2 (6 bases each). Trimming stripped 2 bases from V and 2 bases from J, with 10 bases between. The CDR3 consists of 14 residues. Germline CDR1 reads SGDLS; CDR2 reads YYNGEE. The CDR3 DNA follows: TGTGCCAGCAGCGTCAAGGGGGGACAAGAGACCCAGTACTTC. This encodes CASSVKGGQETQYF.

This clone was observed a handful of times. The chain uses TRBV12-5 and TRBJ2-1; tentative D call: TRBD2 (5 bases). Germline V gives CDR1 LGHNT, CDR2 FRNRAP. V lost 5 bases, J lost 15 bases, and 17 bases lay in between. There are 12 residues in the CDR3. The CDR3 nucleotides read TGTGCTAGTGGTCTTCGCCTAGGGAGTCCGTTCTTC. This encodes CASGLRLGSPFF.